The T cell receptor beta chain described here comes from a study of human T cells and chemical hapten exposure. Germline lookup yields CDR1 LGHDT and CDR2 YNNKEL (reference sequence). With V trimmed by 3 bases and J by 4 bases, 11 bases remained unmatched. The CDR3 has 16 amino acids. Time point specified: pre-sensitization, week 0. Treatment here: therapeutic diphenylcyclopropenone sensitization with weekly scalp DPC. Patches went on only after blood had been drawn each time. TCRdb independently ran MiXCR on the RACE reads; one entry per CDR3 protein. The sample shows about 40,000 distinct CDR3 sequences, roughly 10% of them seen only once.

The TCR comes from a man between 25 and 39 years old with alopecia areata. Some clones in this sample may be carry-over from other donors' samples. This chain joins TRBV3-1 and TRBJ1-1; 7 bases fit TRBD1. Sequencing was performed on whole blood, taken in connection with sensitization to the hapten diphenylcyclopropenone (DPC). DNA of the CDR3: TGTGCCAGCAGCCAGATCCCAGGGGGGGCGGGCACTGAAGCTTTCTTT. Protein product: CASSQIPGGAGTEAFF.